The 16 T cell receptor beta chains reported below all come from one sample, sequenced in a study of shared clonotypes between healthy human individuals. Data came from immunoSEQ multiplex PCR; TCRdb stores just in-frame clones and leaves some out. The data hold a few million clones, with around 90% observed a single time. The sample comprised naive CD4+ T cells sorted from blood. Stated subset: CD45RA+ positively selected. These receptors came from a man aged 18 to 29 in good health.

The rearrangement uses TRBV29-1 and TRBJ2-2, with TRBD1 identical over 12 bases. V shed 6 bases, J shed 6 bases, and the junction held 5 bases outside the gene matches. The CDR3 is 14 residues long. CDR1 is SQVTM, CDR2 ANQGSEA, per germline. The CDR3 protein is CSVFRDRGPGELFF. The CDR3 region has the DNA TGCAGCGTCTTCCGGGACAGGGGGCCCGGGGAGCTGTTTTTT.

This clone came up once. The chain is built from TRBV5-4 and TRBJ2-2, with D unresolved. The V gene's germline CDR1 is SGHNT and CDR2 YYREEE (reference sequence). This CDR3 contains 15 residues. V gave up 2 bases and J gave up 1 base, with 9 bases separating them. The CDR3 DNA reads TGTGCCAGCAGCTTCGGTCAGATGAACACCGGGGAGCTGTTTTTT. This encodes CASSFGQMNTGELFF.

Comments on this clone: Other DNA sequences in the sample encode the same CDR3. The CDR3 spells CAWGQGDNQPQHF. CDR3 nucleotide sequence: TGTGCCTGGGGACAGGGCGACAATCAGCCCCAGCATTTT. The V and J genes are TRBV30 and TRBJ1-5, with 8 bases lining up with TRBD1. V was pared by 5 bases and J by 3 bases, with 3 bases of the junction left unmatched. Germline V gene data show CDR1 as GTSNPN and CDR2 as SVGIG (reference sequence). The CDR3 is 13 residues long.

The chain has TRBV4-3 and TRBJ2-5; 13 bases agree with TRBD2. J gave up 3 bases and V 0 bases, and 7 bases lay outside the gene matches. Germline CDR1 and CDR2: LGHNA and YSLEER. The CDR3 totals 18 residues. CDR3 region: CASSQEIGTSGKKETQYF. CDR3 sequence (DNA): TGCGCCAGCAGCCAAGAGATTGGGACTAGCGGGAAGAAAGAGACCCAGTACTTC.

This chain connects TRBV30 to TRBJ2-7; TRBD2 aligns across 7 bases. The CDR3 totals 14 residues. With V trimmed by 1 base and J by 0 bases, 3 bases remained unmatched. The germline V gene has CDR1 GTSNPN and CDR2 SVGIG (reference sequence). Here the CDR3 reads CAWSAGGSSYEQYF. The CDR3, as DNA: TGTGCCTGGAGTGCGGGGGGAAGCTCCTACGAGCAGTACTTC.

The chain employs TRBV6-1 and TRBJ1-1; no reliable D call. The V end was cut by 5 bases, the J end by 0 bases, with 10 bases between. Per the germline V gene, CDR1 is MNHNS and CDR2 is SASEGT. This CDR3 is 14 amino acids long. In DNA form, the CDR3 reads TGTGCCAGCAGTTTCGGCGTAATGAACACTGAAGCTTTCTTT. The encoded protein is CASSFGVMNTEAFF.

The V gene is TRBV9, the J gene TRBJ1-2, with 7 bases aligning to TRBD1. The CDR3 extends over 17 amino acids. The V gene end was trimmed by 0 bases and the J gene end by 3 bases; junction bases not matched to a gene: 11. Per the germline V gene, CDR1 is SGDLS and CDR2 is YYNGEE. As DNA, the CDR3 is TGTGCCAGCAGCGTAGGCGGGGGGGAGACAGGGTACTATGGCTACACCTTC. Translation gives CASSVGGGETGYYGYTF.

The chain uses TRBV11-2 and TRBJ1-2, with a weak D call TRBD1 (6 bases). The CDR3 has 16 amino acids. Germline loops: CDR1 SGHAT, CDR2 FQNNGV. Trimming left V 0 bases short and J 2 bases short, with 13 bases between. CDR3: CASSLDRGSWNYGYTF. CDR3 DNA: TGTGCCAGCAGCTTAGACAGGGGAAGTTGGAACTATGGCTACACCTTC.

The rearrangement links TRBV18 to TRBJ2-6; TRBD2 is a possible D gene (5 bases). V lost 6 bases and J 0 bases, leaving 15 bases between the germline ends. There are 17 residues in the CDR3. Germline V gene sequence: CDR1 KGHSH, CDR2 LQKENI. This chain's CDR3 is CASSPVAADSGANVLTF. For the CDR3, the DNA is TGTGCCAGCTCCCCGGTGGCAGCGGACTCTGGGGCCAACGTCCTGACTTTC.

The rearrangement links TRBV11-3 to TRBJ1-5; 7 bases match TRBD1. The CDR3 consists of 17 residues. The trim removed 5 bases at V and 0 bases at J, leaving 10 bases unmatched. The V gene's germline CDR1 is SGHNT and CDR2 YENEEA. CDR3 protein: CASSPGTENGSNQPQHF. For the CDR3, the DNA is TGTGCCAGCAGCCCCGGGACAGAAAATGGTAGCAATCAGCCCCAGCATTTT.

This chain joins TRBV14 and TRBJ2-3, with 16 bases lining up with TRBD2. After removal of 1 base from V and 9 bases from J, the junction contained 4 bases not matched to a gene. Germline V gene lookup returns CDR1 SGHDN and CDR2 FVKESK. CDR3 length: 16 amino acids. The CDR3 spells CASSQAPGLAGGTQYF. The CDR3 nucleotides read TGTGCCAGCAGCCAAGCACCGGGACTAGCGGGAGGGACGCAGTATTTT.

This chain uses TRBV25-1 with TRBJ1-1; TRBD1 matches at 8 bases. CDR3 length: 16 residues. The germline V gene encodes CDR1 MGHDK and CDR2 SYGVNS. Trimming took 3 bases from V and 4 from J; bases not matched to a gene: 10. Here the CDR3 DNA reads TGTGCCAGCAGTGATTCCGGGACAGGTTACCCCACTGAAGCTTTCTTT. Encoded protein: CASSDSGTGYPTEAFF.

The genes are TRBV7-2 and TRBJ1-6; D uncertain. The V end lost 6 bases, the J end lost 10 bases, and 19 bases lay between the germline ends. The germline CDR1 and CDR2 sequences are SGHTA and FQGNSA. This CDR3 spans 15 amino acids. The CDR3 sequence: CASRPTAAGYSPLHF. The CDR3 nucleotides read TGTGCCAGCAGGCCAACCGCGGCCGGCTACTCACCCCTCCACTTT.

This chain joins TRBV18 and TRBJ2-6, with D unclear. The V and J ends lost 3 bases and 1 base respectively, with 10 bases between them. CDR3 size: 16 residues. CDR1 and CDR2 from the germline V gene are KGHSH and LQKENI. The CDR3 DNA is TGTGCCAGCTCACCTACGCTTGGATCTGGGGCCAACGTCCTGACTTTC. This gives the protein CASSPTLGSGANVLTF.

A single count supports this clone. The rearrangement uses TRBV5-8 and TRBJ1-5; possible D gene TRBD1, 6 bases. V was clipped by 4 bases and J by 3 bases, with 14 bases between them. Germline CDR1 reads SGHTS; CDR2 reads YDEGEE. This CDR3 has 15 residues. CDR3 sequence (DNA): TGTGCCAGCAGCGCGACAGGAGTCAACAATCAGCCCCAGCATTTT. It is translated as CASSATGVNNQPQHF.

With respect to this clone: The same CDR3 arises from other DNA sequences in this sample as well. The chain recombines TRBV7-9 with TRBJ2-7; weak D call: TRBD2 (5 bases). Germline loops: CDR1 SEHNR, CDR2 FQNEAQ (reference sequence). V lost 1 base and J lost 0, with 7 bases in between. This CDR3 has 14 amino acids. The CDR3 sequence: CASSLEGGSYEQYF. In nucleotides, the CDR3 is TGTGCCAGCAGCTTAGAAGGAGGCTCCTACGAGCAGTACTTC. The entire variable domain, with the rest obtained from reference TRBV7-9 and TRBJ2-7, is as follows: DTGVSQNPRHKITKRGQNVTFRCDPISEHNRLYWYRQTLGQGPEFLTYFQNEAQLEKSRLLSDRFSAERPKGSFSTLEIQRTEQGDSAMYLCASSLEGGSYEQYFGPGTRLTVT.